Given below is one T cell receptor beta chain in context. It was with random hexamers that roughly 0.45 to 1 ug RNA was reverse transcribed. An immunoSEQ multiplex PCR amplified TCR beta CDR3 over 54 Vbeta and 13 Jbeta. TCRdb reprocessed the immunoSEQ multiplex PCR reads via MiXCR and lists one record per CDR3 protein. In the table there are around 180,000 distinct CDR3 sequences, around 95% of which are singletons. This sample is drawn from a study of CD8 T cells in Susac syndrome. Germline assignment: CDR1 MNHEY and CDR2 SMNVEV (reference sequence). CDR3 length: 16 residues. V shed 1 base, J shed 2 bases, and the junction held 7 bases outside the gene matches.

Sequences were obtained from CD4+ T cells from PBMCs. The sequence was obtained from a human donor with multiple sclerosis. The genes are TRBV27 and TRBJ2-7, with 8 bases aligning to TRBD1. The CDR3 loop is CASSLWVGTGPYEQYF. The CDR3 DNA is TGTGCCAGCAGTTTATGGGTTGGGACAGGACCCTACGAGCAGTACTTC.